This entry describes one T cell receptor beta chain. Antigen unknown. This entry is derived from a study of shared clonotypes between healthy human individuals. Losses at the gene ends were 5 bases for V and 1 base for J; bases not matched to a gene: 8. The V gene's germline CDR1 is SGHTA and CDR2 FQGTGA. This CDR3 has 17 residues. The study's findings and limits: Estimated clonotype richness was generally higher in naive than memory subsets.

Repertoires were generated with immunoSEQ multiplex PCR, while TCRdb's copy carries only in-frame clones and drops some. Among about 1.5 million clones listed, approximately 98% were seen once. The chain has TRBV7-3 and TRBJ2-5; TRBD1 aligns across 12 bases. This receptor was taken from a man younger than 45 in good health. Sequencing used naive CD4+ T cells sorted from blood. Noted subset: CD45RA+ positively selected. The CDR3 is CASSPGTGGITQETQYF. CDR3 DNA: TGTGCCAGCAGCCCCGGGACAGGGGGCATAACCCAAGAGACCCAGTACTTC. The variable domain in full, with the rest retrieved from reference TRBV7-3 and TRBJ2-5, is GAGVSQTPSNKVTEKGKYVELRCDPISGHTALYWYRQSLGQGPEFLIYFQGTGAADDSGLPNDRFFAVRPEGSVSTLKIQRTERGDSAVYLCASSPGTGGITQETQYFGPGTRLLVL.